This T cell receptor beta chain was observed in a study of OX40 agonist ivuxolimab in advanced cancers. General study points: On average, CD8+ T cells had more expanded clones than CD4+.

Clones were sequenced by immunoSEQ multiplex PCR, and TCRdb holds only the in-frame ones, with some missing. The top ten hold under 0.4% of the sample, which has under 100,000 clones, 89% seen once. In its sample, this clone was seen once. Its target is not known. CDR3 length: 14 residues. V was cut by 6 bases and J by 0 bases, with 12 bases left in between. From germline, CDR1 is MRHNA and CDR2 SNTAGT. This TCR was sampled from an adult with an advanced solid tumor such as melanoma, head and neck, liver or kidney cancer. The specimen was CD4+ or CD8+ T cells sorted from blood, collected in a trial of the OX40 agonist ivuxolimab. V gene TRBV6-4 combines with J gene TRBJ2-7; D uncertain. The CDR3: CASSVTATSYEQYF. DNA for the CDR3: TGTGCCAGCAGCGTAACAGCCACCTCCTACGAGCAGTACTTC.